These 9 T cell receptor beta chains share one sample of origin, sequenced in a study of tumor-infiltrating lymphocytes in localized non-small cell lung cancer. TCRdb's copy holds only in-frame clones and misses some; the assay was immunoSEQ multiplex PCR. The data hold about 3,000 clones, with about 40% observed a single time. The sequenced sample consisted of uninvolved lung tissue not adjacent to the tumor. Receptors were obtained from a human donor with non-small cell lung cancer.

This sequence joins TRBV11-2 and TRBJ2-7; D might be TRBD2 (7 bases). The V gene's germline CDR1 is SGHAT and CDR2 FQNNGV. The ends were cut back, 0 bases at V and 6 bases at J, with 15 bases in the middle. This CDR3 has 15 amino acids. CDR3 nucleotide sequence: TGTGCCAGCAGCTTAGATCCGGGGGGCGACTCCGAGCAGTACTTC. Translated: CASSLDPGGDSEQYF.

The gene calls are TRBV4-3 and TRBJ2-3; 12 bases agree with TRBD1. Trimming at V came to 6 bases and at J to 2 bases, leaving 9 bases not matched to a gene. The CDR3 is 17 amino acids. CDR1 and CDR2 (germline): LGHNA, YSLEER. CDR3 in amino acids: CASSHEGQGAVTDTQYF. In DNA form, the CDR3 reads TGCGCCAGCAGTCACGAGGGACAGGGGGCCGTCACAGATACGCAGTATTTT.

V gene TRBV6-5 combines with J gene TRBJ1-1, with D possibly matching TRBD1 (5 bases). V lost 2 bases and J lost 4, with 8 bases in between. The CDR3 runs 13 residues. Germline V CDR1 and CDR2: MNHEY, SVGAGI. The CDR3, as DNA: TGTGCCAGCAGTTACCAGGGTAGCACTGAAGCTTTCTTT. Protein sequence: CASSYQGSTEAFF.

In this sample, this clone turned up once. The genes are TRBV5-1 and TRBJ2-3; 7 bases line up with TRBD2. Germline CDR1 reads SGHRS; CDR2 reads YFSETQ. CDR3 length equals 15 residues. V gave up 4 bases and J gave up 2 bases; unmatched junction bases: 7. CDR3 amino acids: CASSLWAGDTDTQYF. The CDR3 DNA reads as TGCGCCAGCAGCCTTTGGGCGGGAGACACAGATACGCAGTATTTT.

The V call is TRBV11-2, the J call TRBJ1-1, with D possibly matching TRBD1 (5 bases). Germline CDR1 SGHAT, CDR2 FQNNGV. The CDR3 runs to 13 residues. V was clipped by 7 bases and J by 6 bases, with 15 bases between them. The CDR3 protein is CASTDGLGPEAFF. CDR3 sequence (DNA): TGTGCCAGCACCGATGGTTTGGGGCCTGAAGCTTTCTTT.

By share, this clone counts as hyperexpanded (1% or more). The rearrangement links TRBV30 to TRBJ2-1; 9 bases line up with TRBD2. The CDR3 runs 14 residues. V shed 4 bases and J 7 bases; nucleotides not matched to a gene: 8. Germline V gene data show CDR1 as GTSNPN and CDR2 as SVGIG (reference sequence). The CDR3 bases are TGTGCCTGGATGGGCAGCGGGAGGAGGAATGAGCAGTTCTTC. It codes for CAWMGSGRRNEQFF.

This chain joins TRBV11-3 and TRBJ2-5; TRBD2 is a possible D gene (5 bases). The CDR3 is 12 amino acids. CDR1 and CDR2 from the germline V gene are SGHNT and YENEEA. The V end was cut by 1 base, the J end by 7 bases, with 7 bases between. CDR3 sequence reads: CASSLGTGTQYF. CDR3 bases: TGTGCCAGCAGCTTAGGGACTGGGACCCAGTACTTC.

The V call is TRBV20-1, the J call TRBJ1-1; D gene ambiguous. This CDR3 contains 11 residues. Germline V gene lookup returns CDR1 DFQATT and CDR2 SNEGSKA (reference sequence). V shed 6 bases and J shed 3 bases, with 8 bases lying between them. The CDR3 here is CSAPTDTEAFF. Written as DNA, the CDR3 is TGCAGTGCCCCTACTGACACTGAAGCTTTCTTT.

The V and J genes are TRBV9 and TRBJ2-2; D call uncertain. This CDR3 has 17 residues. Trimming took off 0 bases at V and 4 bases at J, with 16 bases between the two ends. CDR1 and CDR2 from the germline V gene are SGDLS and YYNGEE. CDR3 region: CASSVGSGFRSTGELFF. The CDR3 coding sequence is TGTGCCAGCAGCGTAGGCTCGGGCTTTCGGAGCACCGGGGAGCTGTTTTTT.